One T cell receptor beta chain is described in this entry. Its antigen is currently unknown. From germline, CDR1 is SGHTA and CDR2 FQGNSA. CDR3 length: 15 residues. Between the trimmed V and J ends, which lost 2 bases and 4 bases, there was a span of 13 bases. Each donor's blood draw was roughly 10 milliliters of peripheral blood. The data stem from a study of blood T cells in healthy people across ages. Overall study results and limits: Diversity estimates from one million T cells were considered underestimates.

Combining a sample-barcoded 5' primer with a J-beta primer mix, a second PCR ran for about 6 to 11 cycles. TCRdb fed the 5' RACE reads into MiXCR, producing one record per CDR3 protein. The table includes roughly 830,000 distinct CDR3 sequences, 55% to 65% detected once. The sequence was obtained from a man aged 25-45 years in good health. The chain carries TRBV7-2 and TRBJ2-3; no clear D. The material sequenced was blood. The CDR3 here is CASSLRDGISDTQYF. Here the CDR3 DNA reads TGTGCCAGCAGCTTACGAGACGGAATATCAGATACGCAGTATTTT. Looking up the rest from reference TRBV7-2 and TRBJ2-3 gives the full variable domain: GAGVSQSPSNKVTEKGKDVELRCDPISGHTALYWYRQSLGQGLEFLIYFQGNSAPDKSGLPSDRFSAERTGGSVSTLTIQRTQQEDSAVYLCASSLRDGISDTQYFGPGTRLTVL.